The 14 T cell receptor beta chains given below trace back to one sample, sequenced in a study of Ad26.COV2.S vaccination and SARS-CoV-2 variants. The treatment here: 19 received Ad26.COV2.S at low or high dose, single or two shots; roughly five received placebo; per-sample allocation not given. All samples were drawn on day 63, counting from the first vaccine or placebo injection. Sequencing was performed with immunoSEQ multiplex PCR; in TCRdb, only in-frame clones are kept and a portion is missing. The top ten clones hold over 1.3% of a sample with hundreds of thousands of clones, roughly 90% of them seen once. The sequencing here drew on peripheral blood, taken in a trial of Ad26.COV2.S vaccine versus placebo. These receptors were obtained from a person between 18 and 65 years old who received the Ad26.COV2.S COVID-19 vaccine or a placebo.

The chain joins TRBV2 to TRBJ2-5; unclear D gene. Between the trimmed V and J ends, which lost 9 bases and 3 bases, there was a span of 14 bases. CDR1 is SNHLY and CDR2 is FYNNEI in the germline V gene. CDR3 length: 13 amino acids. The chain's CDR3 is CARKLPGEETQYF. In DNA, the CDR3 is TGTGCCAGGAAACTACCTGGGGAAGAGACCCAGTACTTC.

To note about this clone: The conserved phenylalanine or tryptophan is not found at the CDR3 terminus, so this likely reflects a read error. Because the CDR3's place on the DNA is in doubt, the DNA is left out and the CDR3 is given as listed by TCRdb. The chain recombines TRBV15 with TRBJ1-1; the table's D call, TRBD1, was not checked against the DNA. The CDR3 totals 14 residues, both ends included. CDR1 and CDR2 (germline): LNHNV, YYDKDF (reference sequence). CDR3: CATSRDQSFRAPNV.

The V gene is TRBV3-1 (or the pseudogene TRBV3-2), the J gene TRBJ1-1, with a possible D match to TRBD1 (5 bases). This CDR3 has 15 amino acids. Germline-derived CDR1 and CDR2 are LGHDT and YNNKEL (reference sequence). Trimming pared 3 bases from V and 5 bases from J, leaving 16 bases between. The CDR3, as DNA: TGTGCCAGCAGCCAGGAGACAGCTTGGGGGACTGAAGCTTTCTTT. Its protein product is CASSQETAWGTEAFF.

This clone was observed a single time. This chain uses TRBV24-1 with TRBJ1-5, with a tentative D call TRBD1 (6 bases). Germline CDR1 and CDR2: KGHDR and SFDVKD. The germline V and J ends were trimmed by 6 bases and 0 bases, with 8 bases remaining between them. This CDR3 region has 14 residues. CDR3 nucleotides: TGTGCCACCAGTCAGGACAGTAGCAATCAGCCCCAGCATTTT. This encodes CATSQDSSNQPQHF.

J is TRBJ2-7 and V is TRBV30, with 10 nucleotides matching TRBD1. From germline, CDR1 is GTSNPN and CDR2 SVGIG (reference sequence). V dropped 5 bases and J dropped 4; count of bases not matched to a gene: 5. The CDR3 has 13 residues. The CDR3 DNA sequence: TGTGCCTGGTGTGGACAGGGGGTTTACGAGCAGTACTTC. This gives the protein CAWCGQGVYEQYF. Drawing the rest from reference TRBV30 and TRBJ2-7, the complete variable domain is SQTIHQWPATLVQPVGSPLSLECTVEGTSNPNLYWYRQAAGRGLQLLFYSVGIGQISSEVPQNLSASRPQDRQFILSSKKLLLSDSGFYLCAWCGQGVYEQYFGPGTRLTVT.

V gene TRBV7-2 combines with J gene TRBJ2-2; D gene ambiguous. CDR3 length: 13 residues. CDR1 SGHTA and CDR2 FQGNSA come from the germline V gene. V dropped 6 bases and J dropped 6 bases, with 11 bases sitting between them. This CDR3 is CASRPTSPGELFF. The CDR3 bases are TGTGCCAGCAGACCTACCTCCCCCGGGGAGCTGTTTTTT.

The chain joins TRBV5-4 to TRBJ2-7; D is unclear. Trimming took 7 bases from V and 4 from J, leaving 9 bases between them. CDR1 is SGHNT, CDR2 YYREEE, per germline (reference sequence). This CDR3 contains 11 residues. The CDR3 region is CASRSDYEQYF. The CDR3 bases are TGTGCCAGCCGCTCCGATTACGAGCAGTACTTC.

The chain couples TRBV6-5 to TRBJ2-7, with a possible D match to TRBD1 (6 bases). In germline, CDR1 is MNHEY, CDR2 SVGAGI. V shed 7 bases and J shed 6 bases, with 22 bases lying between them. CDR3 length: 15 amino acids. As DNA, the CDR3 is TGTGCCAGCACCCGAGGGGGTCTTACGTCCCTCGAGCAGTACTTC. Its protein is CASTRGGLTSLEQYF.

V gene TRBV6-5 combines with J gene TRBJ1-2; 8 bases line up with TRBD1. V was pared by 7 bases and J by 3 bases, with 10 bases of the junction left unmatched. The CDR3 has 15 residues. CDR1 is MNHEY, CDR2 SVGAGI, per germline. The CDR3 is CASTTQGGWDYGYTF. DNA of the CDR3: TGTGCCAGCACCACACAGGGGGGTTGGGACTATGGCTACACCTTC.

The CDR3 DNA reads as TGTGCCAGCAGCTTAGCGGTTAGTGGGTCAGATACGCAGTATTTT. Encoded protein: CASSLAVSGSDTQYF. This chain uses TRBV7-9 with TRBJ2-3; D remains unclear. V was clipped by 0 bases and J by 4 bases, with 11 bases between them. This CDR3 is built from 15 residues. Looked up from germline, CDR1 is SEHNR and CDR2 is FQNEAQ (reference sequence).

This chain links TRBV6-2 or TRBV6-3 with TRBJ1-5; TRBD1 matches 10 bases. The V segment lost 1 base and the J segment 7 bases; nucleotides outside the gene matches: 7. CDR1 and CDR2 from the germline V gene are MNHEY and SVGEGT. This CDR3 is built from 16 residues. The CDR3 region is CASSYWGQGKSQPQHF. The CDR3 DNA follows: TGTGCCAGCAGTTACTGGGGACAGGGGAAATCCCAGCCCCAGCATTTT.

Only a few counts were recorded for this clone. This rearrangement joins TRBV3-1 (or the pseudogene TRBV3-2) to TRBJ1-5, with D tentatively TRBD1 (6 bases). This CDR3 is 15 amino acids long. Deletions cut 2 bases from V and 7 bases from J, with 15 bases between. The germline V gene has CDR1 LGHDT and CDR2 YNNKEL (reference sequence). CDR3 in amino acids: CASSQRTALGQPQHF. The CDR3 bases are TGTGCCAGCAGCCAAAGGACAGCCCTGGGGCAGCCCCAGCATTTT.

This sequence joins TRBV6-2 or TRBV6-3 and TRBJ2-7; D uncertain. Germline CDR1 is MNHEY and CDR2 is SVGEGT. V lost 3 bases and J lost 2, with 5 bases in between. The CDR3 has 12 residues. In DNA form, the CDR3 reads TGTGCCAGCAGTTATGGGCCCTACGAGCAGTACTTC. Amino acid sequence: CASSYGPYEQYF.

This chain links TRBV6-4 with TRBJ1-3, with no clear D. The CDR3 is 16 residues long. Trimming took 3 bases from V and 0 from J, leaving 12 bases between them. Germline V gives CDR1 MRHNA, CDR2 SNTAGT. CDR3 in DNA: TGTGCCAGCAGTGAGGTCGGCTGGTTCTCTGGAAACACCATATATTTT. Its protein product is CASSEVGWFSGNTIYF.